The next 27 T cell receptor beta chains were all read from a single sample in a study of shared clonotypes between healthy human individuals. Clones were sequenced by immunoSEQ multiplex PCR, and TCRdb holds only the in-frame ones, with some missing. The sample lists 730,000 or so clones, 60% to 80% occurring once. Sequencing was performed on memory CD4+ T cells sorted from blood. Documented subset: CD45RA-negative fraction. The receptors come from a woman under 40 in good health.

The chain uses TRBV5-1 and TRBJ2-3, with D possibly matching TRBD1 (6 bases). Trimming took 0 bases from V and 3 from J, leaving 8 bases between them. There are 14 residues in the CDR3. Germline V gene sequence: CDR1 SGHRS, CDR2 YFSETQ. CDR3 coding DNA: TGCGCCAGCAGCTTGGGGGACATTACAGATACGCAGTATTTT. It yields the protein CASSLGDITDTQYF.

The chain recombines TRBV19 with TRBJ2-2, with a possible D match to TRBD1 (6 bases). CDR3 length: 15 amino acids. In germline, CDR1 is LNHDA, CDR2 SQIVND (reference sequence). V lost 2 bases and J 4 bases, leaving 11 bases between the germline ends. CDR3 residues: CASSIIVQGTGELFF. Here the CDR3 DNA reads TGTGCCAGTAGTATAATCGTACAGGGCACCGGGGAGCTGTTTTTT.

V is TRBV6-5 and J is TRBJ2-1; the D is unclear. Germline V lookup: CDR1 MNHEY, CDR2 SVGAGI. This CDR3 spans 13 amino acids. V gave up 2 bases and J gave up 5 bases, with 7 bases separating them. This chain's CDR3 is CASSYRANNEQFF. CDR3 in DNA: TGTGCCAGCAGTTACAGGGCAAACAATGAGCAGTTCTTC.

The rearrangement uses TRBV19 and TRBJ1-5, with D perhaps TRBD1 (6 bases). Germline V gene sequence: CDR1 LNHDA, CDR2 SQIVND (reference sequence). Trimming removed 9 bases at V and 2 bases at J, with 17 bases between. The CDR3 loop spans 15 amino acids. The CDR3 sequence is CASGSYRAGNQPQHF. CDR3 nucleotides: TGTGCCAGCGGATCGTACAGGGCTGGCAATCAGCCCCAGCATTTT. The complete variable domain, with remaining parts taken from reference TRBV19 and TRBJ1-5, reads DGGITQSPKYLFRKEGQNVTLSCEQNLNHDAMYWYRQDPGQGLRLIYYSQIVNDFQKGDIAEGYSVSREKKESFPLTVTSAQKNPTAFYLCASGSYRAGNQPQHFGDGTRLSIL.

This chain uses TRBV5-1 with TRBJ1-4, with 7 bases fitting TRBD1. This CDR3 contains 16 residues. Germline-derived CDR1 and CDR2 are SGHRS and YFSETQ. The V and J ends lost 3 bases and 5 bases, in that order; junction bases with no gene match: 10. The CDR3 is CASSWQPGQKNEKLFF. The CDR3, as DNA: TGCGCCAGCAGCTGGCAACCGGGACAGAAAAATGAAAAACTGTTTTTT. Together with reference TRBV5-1 and TRBJ1-4, the CDR3 gives the full variable domain: KAGVTQTPRYLIKTRGQQVTLSCSPISGHRSVSWYQQTPGQGLQFLFEYFSETQRNKGNFPGRFSGRQFSNSRSEMNVSTLELGDSALYLCASSWQPGQKNEKLFFGSGTQLSVL.

DNA for the CDR3: TGTGCCAGCAGCTTGGGCGGGAGGGAATACGAGCAGTACTTC. Translated, it gives CASSLGGREYEQYF. The chain uses TRBV11-2 and TRBJ2-7, with 9 bases identical to TRBD2. Germline values: CDR1 SGHAT, CDR2 FQNNGV. The CDR3 runs 14 residues. The V gene end was trimmed by 3 bases and the J gene end by 4 bases; junction bases not matched to a gene: 4.

V gene TRBV7-8 combines with J gene TRBJ2-1; no definite D call. This CDR3 contains 14 residues. V lost 5 bases to trimming and J lost 2 bases, with 10 bases between them. Germline CDR1 SGHVS, CDR2 FQNEAQ. As DNA, the CDR3 is TGTGCCAGCAGCCAGCAGACGGCCTACAATGAGCAGTTCTTC. Its protein is CASSQQTAYNEQFF.

The chain has TRBV19 and TRBJ2-7; 8 bases map to TRBD2. After removal of 2 bases from V and 2 bases from J, the junction contained 8 bases not matched to a gene. Germline V CDR1 and CDR2: LNHDA, SQIVND (reference sequence). CDR3 length: 16 amino acids. In nucleotides, the CDR3 is TGTGCCAGTAGTATAATATGGACTAGCCCTACCTACGAGCAGTACTTC. As protein: CASSIIWTSPTYEQYF.

This clone has only a few counts. This chain joins TRBV5-1 and TRBJ1-6; 9 bases are shared with TRBD1. The CDR3 extends over 15 amino acids. The germline gives CDR1 SGHRS, CDR2 YFSETQ. Losses at the gene ends were 3 bases for V and 8 bases for J; bases not matched to a gene: 6. This CDR3 reads CASSSSGQGYSPLHF. Here the CDR3 DNA reads TGCGCCAGCAGCTCCTCGGGACAGGGTTATTCACCCCTCCACTTT.

The chain carries TRBV28 and TRBJ1-3; D might be TRBD1 (6 bases). Trimming removed 1 base at V and 4 bases at J, with 11 bases between. The CDR3 runs to 15 residues. Per the germline V gene, CDR1 is MDHEN and CDR2 is SYDVKM. In DNA, the CDR3 is TGTGCCAGCAGTTTATCCGGGGGCCCCGGAAACACCATATATTTT. Protein product: CASSLSGGPGNTIYF.

The chain employs TRBV11-2 and TRBJ2-7; TRBD1 matches at 9 bases. With V trimmed by 6 bases and J by 0 bases, 9 bases remained unmatched. Germline CDR1 and CDR2: SGHAT and FQNNGV. There are 16 residues in the CDR3. CDR3 in DNA: TGTGCCAGCAGTCAAACAGGGGGCTATCTCTCCTACGAGCAGTACTTC. Protein: CASSQTGGYLSYEQYF.

This rearrangement joins TRBV5-1 to TRBJ2-5; 9 positions agree with TRBD1. This CDR3 spans 18 amino acids. V shed 4 bases and J 0 bases; nucleotides not matched to a gene: 13. Germline-derived CDR1 and CDR2 are SGHRS and YFSETQ. The CDR3 loop reads CASSPGAGGTGYQETQYF. CDR3 in DNA: TGCGCCAGCAGCCCGGGGGCCGGGGGGACAGGGTACCAAGAGACCCAGTACTTC.

The V call is TRBV29-1, the J call TRBJ2-1; D unresolved. Per germline, CDR1 SQVTM and CDR2 ANQGSEA. The CDR3 consists of 12 residues. V lost 2 bases, J lost 6 bases, and 8 bases lay in between. The CDR3, as DNA: TGCAGCGTTGAAAAGGCCTTCAATGAGCAGTTCTTC. Protein: CSVEKAFNEQFF.

This clone has only a few counts. The chain is built from TRBV25-1 and TRBJ1-1; D gene uncertain. The CDR3 runs to 15 residues. Trimming pared 7 bases from V and 1 base from J, leaving 16 bases between. Germline lookup yields CDR1 MGHDK and CDR2 SYGVNS. The CDR3 coding sequence is TGTGCCAGCAATCGGGGAACCCTTGGGAACACTGAAGCTTTCTTT. It yields the protein CASNRGTLGNTEAFF.

A few counts support this clone. The chain joins TRBV30 to TRBJ1-1; D possibly corresponds to TRBD1 (5 bases). Per germline, CDR1 GTSNPN and CDR2 SVGIG (reference sequence). This CDR3 contains 15 residues. Trimming pared 0 bases from V and 3 bases from J, leaving 14 bases between. The CDR3 sequence: CAWSVSGWGDTEAFF. The CDR3 DNA reads as TGTGCCTGGAGTGTATCAGGGTGGGGGGACACTGAAGCTTTCTTT.

This chain connects TRBV7-2 to TRBJ2-2, with D possibly TRBD2 on 5 matching bases. The CDR3 extends over 14 amino acids. Germline-derived CDR1 and CDR2 are SGHTA and FQGNSA. Deletions cut 2 bases from V and 7 bases from J, with 11 bases between. Here the CDR3 reads CASSLFHGGGELFF. The CDR3 DNA reads as TGTGCCAGCAGCTTATTCCATGGAGGCGGGGAGCTGTTTTTT.

This chain uses TRBV6-5 with TRBJ2-7; 7 bases agree with TRBD2. J gave up 2 bases and V 6 bases, and 4 bases lay outside the gene matches. The CDR3 runs to 13 residues. Germline CDR1 and CDR2: MNHEY and SVGAGI. CDR3 in amino acids: CASRTSAPYEQYF. CDR3 DNA sequence: TGTGCCAGCAGAACTAGCGCGCCCTACGAGCAGTACTTC.

V is TRBV28 and J is TRBJ1-1; D is ambiguous. Germline V gene sequence: CDR1 MDHEN, CDR2 SYDVKM. The CDR3 runs 15 residues. Trimming removed 1 base from V and 1 base from J, with 10 bases in between. The DNA of the CDR3 is TGTGCCAGCAGTTTATTTAACGGACGGAACACTGAAGCTTTCTTT. Translated, it gives CASSLFNGRNTEAFF.

The chain is built from TRBV2 and TRBJ2-5; D ambiguous. Trimming stripped 6 bases from V and 2 bases from J, with 13 bases between. The germline gives CDR1 SNHLY, CDR2 FYNNEI. The CDR3 runs 14 residues. The DNA of the CDR3 is TGTGCCAGCAGCGGCGATTTAGGTCAAGAGACCCAGTACTTC. Its protein product is CASSGDLGQETQYF. Complete variable domain (other parts from reference TRBV2 and TRBJ2-5): EPEVTQTPSHQVTQMGQEVILRCVPISNHLYFYWYRQILGQKVEFLVSFYNNEISEKSEIFDDQFSVERPDGSNFTLKIRSTKLEDSAMYFCASSGDLGQETQYFGPGTRLLVL.

The rearrangement joins TRBV5-8 to TRBJ1-1; D is unresolved. The length of the CDR3 is 16 residues. From germline, CDR1 is SGHTS and CDR2 YDEGEE. Trimming left V 4 bases short and J 3 bases short, with 19 bases between. CDR3 bases: TGTGCCAGCAGCCCAACCAGCAGGACGGGTTACACTGAAGCTTTCTTT. Translated: CASSPTSRTGYTEAFF.

The chain recombines TRBV7-7 with TRBJ2-1; perhaps TRBD1 as D (6 bases). The ends were cut back, 5 bases at V and 7 bases at J, with 21 bases in the middle. This CDR3 contains 16 residues. The V gene's germline CDR1 is SSHAT and CDR2 FNYEAQ (reference sequence). CDR3 region: CASSRYRRGELNEQFF. The CDR3 coding sequence is TGTGCCAGCAGCCGCTACCGCAGGGGCGAATTGAATGAGCAGTTCTTC.

This chain links TRBV5-1 with TRBJ1-5; a weak D match, TRBD1 (5 bases). Deletions cut 1 base from V and 5 bases from J, with 10 bases between. CDR1 and CDR2 from the germline V gene are SGHRS and YFSETQ. The CDR3 length is 14 residues. The CDR3, as DNA: TGCGCCAGCAGCTTGACCGGGACCGATCAGCCCCAGCATTTT. Its protein is CASSLTGTDQPQHF.

The CDR3 loop is CASSEASSYEQYF. The CDR3 bases are TGTGCCAGCAGTGAAGCGAGCTCCTACGAGCAGTACTTC. The V gene is TRBV6-1, the J gene TRBJ2-7, with D unresolved. The ends were cut back, 0 bases at V and 0 bases at J, with 3 bases in the middle. The germline V gene has CDR1 MNHNS and CDR2 SASEGT. This CDR3 contains 13 residues.

This clone was recorded many times. J is TRBJ2-1 and V is TRBV15; 7 bases are shared with TRBD2. The J segment lost 5 bases and the V segment lost 1 base, leaving 2 bases of the junction unmatched. The CDR3 extends over 14 amino acids. Germline values: CDR1 LNHNV, CDR2 YYDKDF (reference sequence). The CDR3 DNA reads as TGTGCCACCAGCAGAGGGACTAGACACAATGAGCAGTTCTTC. Its protein product is CATSRGTRHNEQFF.

As for this clone: A much more abundant neighbour one base away suggests this may be a read error. This same CDR3 is encoded by further DNA sequences in the sample. The rearrangement uses TRBV5-4 and TRBJ2-3; no definite D call. The CDR3 runs to 11 residues. Trimming cost V 2 bases and J 6 bases, with 4 bases left between them. Germline CDR1 is SGHNT and CDR2 is YYREEE (reference sequence). The CDR3 coding sequence is TGTGCCAGCAGCTTCGGGGATACGCAGTATTTT. This gives the protein CASSFGDTQYF.

V and J are TRBV7-2 and TRBJ2-7, with unresolved D. Germline values: CDR1 SGHTA, CDR2 FQGNSA. Trimming pared 5 bases from V and 6 bases from J, leaving 17 bases between. This CDR3 is 14 amino acids long. Here the CDR3 DNA reads TGTGCCAGCAGCATAGGACCCGTACTGTTCGAGCAGTACTTC. Translation: CASSIGPVLFEQYF.

About this clone itself: The same CDR3 can be traced to other DNA sequences in this sample. This sequence joins TRBV4-2 and TRBJ1-2; possibly TRBD1 for D (5 bases). V was cut by 1 base and J by 8 bases, with 8 bases left in between. This CDR3 has 12 residues. Germline V gene lookup returns CDR1 LGHNA and CDR2 YNFKEQ. DNA for the CDR3: TGTGCCAGCAGCCAAGGAGAGGGGGGCTACACCTTC. This sequence encodes CASSQGEGGYTF.